What follows are 10 T cell receptor beta chains derived from one specimen sequenced in a study of CD4 T cell repertoires in COVID-19 (dated by TCRdb to about 2021). This sample's time point label indicates: sample from a COVID-19-recovered individual after infection. The library was prepared using the immunoSEQ multiplex PCR assay. TCRdb obtained this table from immuneACCESS and retained in-frame rearrangements with V and J assigned. These tables miss some clones; where compared with another copy, unresolved V genes account for less than half of the shortfall, and the remainder is unexplained. The sample table holds about 75,000 clones, of which roughly 85% were seen once. The ten largest clones represent roughly 0.58% of the sample. Sequenced material: CD4+ T cells from peripheral blood, taken after recovery from COVID-19. The receptors were gathered from a human donor who had COVID-19.

This clone appeared once. The chain uses TRBV6-6 and TRBJ1-2; TRBD1 matches 9 bases. Germline CDR1 is MNHNY and CDR2 is SVGAGI (reference sequence). The CDR3 totals 15 residues. V was pared by 5 bases and J by 3 bases, with 7 bases of the junction left unmatched. CDR3 DNA sequence: TGTGCCAGCAGTACCTACAGGGGGCCTTACTATGGCTACACCTTC. Protein: CASSTYRGPYYGYTF.

This rearrangement joins TRBV28 to TRBJ1-4; 10 bases match TRBD1. The CDR3 loop spans 14 amino acids. V dropped 6 bases and J dropped 4; count of bases not matched to a gene: 2. Germline V gene lookup returns CDR1 MDHEN and CDR2 SYDVKM. CDR3: CASRGTGDNEKLFF. Here the CDR3 DNA reads TGTGCCAGCAGGGGGACAGGGGATAATGAAAAACTGTTTTTT. The complete variable domain, with remaining parts taken from reference TRBV28 and TRBJ1-4, reads DVKVTQSSRYLVKRTGEKVFLECVQDMDHENMFWYRQDPGLGLRLIYFSYDVKMKEKGDIPEGYSVSREKKERFSLILESASTNQTSMYLCASRGTGDNEKLFFGSGTQLSVL.

The chain joins TRBV10-3 to TRBJ2-3; 8 bases fit TRBD2. CDR3 length: 13 amino acids. Germline assignment: CDR1 ENHRY and CDR2 SYGVKD. V lost 8 bases, J lost 1 base, and 2 bases stayed unmatched. CDR3 loop: CAIGGGRTDTQYF. The DNA of the CDR3 is TGTGCCATCGGCGGGGGGCGCACAGATACGCAGTATTTT.

This chain links TRBV14 with TRBJ2-5; D uncertain. The CDR3 runs to 12 residues. Germline values: CDR1 SGHDN, CDR2 FVKESK. V was pared by 5 bases and J by 1 base, with 5 bases between. The DNA for the CDR3 is TGTGCCAGCAGCGCCACCCAAGAGACCCAGTACTTC. This encodes CASSATQETQYF. The full variable domain, in which reference TRBV14 and TRBJ2-5 provide the parts outside the CDR3, is EAGVTQFPSHSVIEKGQTVTLRCDPISGHDNLYWYRRVMGKEIKFLLHFVKESKQDESGMPNNRFLAERTGGTYSTLKVQPAELEDSGVYFCASSATQETQYFGPGTRLLVL.

CDR3 sequence (DNA): TGTGCCAGCAGCTCTAGCGGGAGTTCTGTCCACGAGCAGTACTTC. This encodes CASSSSGSSVHEQYF. The V and J genes are TRBV5-8 and TRBJ2-7; 10 bases fit TRBD2. CDR3 length equals 15 residues. Losses at the gene ends were 3 bases for V and 5 bases for J; bases not matched to a gene: 8. Germline CDR1 SGHTS, CDR2 YDEGEE.

The chain is built from TRBV3-1 (or the pseudogene TRBV3-2) and TRBJ1-2; D might be TRBD1 (6 bases). CDR1 is LGHDT and CDR2 is YNNKEL in the germline V gene (reference sequence). Trimming took 9 bases from V and 8 from J, leaving 25 bases between them. This CDR3 comprises 15 residues. CDR3 DNA: TGTGCCAGTACGGCCCAGGCAGGGGCCCTTTCGGGCTACACCTTC. Protein: CASTAQAGALSGYTF.

This clone was detected a few times. CDR3 loop: CASSDQGTSNQPQHF. CDR3 nucleotides: TGTGCCAGCAGCGACCAGGGTACGAGCAATCAGCCCCAGCATTTT. The chain has TRBV7-8 and TRBJ1-5; D is possibly TRBD1 (5 bases). Deletions cut 5 bases from V and 1 base from J, with 12 bases between. CDR1 and CDR2 from the germline V gene are SGHVS and FQNEAQ. The CDR3 totals 15 residues.

V is TRBV11-2 and J is TRBJ2-5; TRBD1 agrees at 7 bases. The V gene's germline CDR1 is SGHAT and CDR2 FQNNGV. V dropped 3 bases and J dropped 5; count of bases not matched to a gene: 9. The CDR3 contains 15 residues. This CDR3 is CASSFTGVSGETQYF. The CDR3 DNA reads TGTGCCAGCAGCTTCACAGGGGTGTCGGGGGAGACCCAGTACTTC.

The rearrangement links TRBV6-5 to TRBJ1-2; tentative D call: TRBD1 (5 bases). V gave up 3 bases and J gave up 0 bases, with 8 bases separating them. From germline, CDR1 is MNHEY and CDR2 SVGAGI. CDR3 size: 14 residues. DNA of the CDR3: TGTGCCAGCAGTTATTCGGGGGCTAACTATGGCTACACCTTC. Protein sequence: CASSYSGANYGYTF.

J is TRBJ1-1 and V is TRBV7-2; 7 bases match TRBD1. The germline gives CDR1 SGHTA, CDR2 FQGNSA. With 3 bases clipped from V and 4 bases from J, the junction kept 5 bases outside the gene matches. The CDR3 is made up of 14 amino acids. The DNA for the CDR3 is TGTGCCAGCAGCTTTTCAGGGGGTGGCACTGAAGCTTTCTTT. Its translation: CASSFSGGGTEAFF.